This T cell receptor beta chain was sequenced for a study of CD8+ T cells in alopecia areata. Broader study findings: The study found higher clonality in lesional than normal scalp, especially in alopecia totalis/universalis. Clarity of TCR sharing across patients fell short of that in mice, possibly HLA-related.

Points on this clone: The antigen is undetermined.

Unmatched junction bases numbered 4, after V lost 5 bases and J lost 2 bases. CDR1 is PRHDT and CDR2 is FYEKMQ in the germline V gene (reference sequence). The CDR3 is 14 residues long. Indicated treatment: oral pan-JAK inhibitor, 5-10 mg twice daily. Once RNA had been extracted, it was reverse transcribed into cDNA to act as the sequencing template. Measured with immunoSEQ multiplex PCR; TCRdb has only the in-frame clones, and not every one. The sample contains tens of thousands of clones, just over 70% of which appear only once. This sequence originates from a human donor with alopecia areata. This chain connects TRBV13 to TRBJ1-2; 8 bases are shared with TRBD1. Sequencing was performed on CD8+ T cells sorted from blood, taken around week 42, from a patient treated with tofacitinib. The CDR3 here is CASSTDRGNYGYTF. The CDR3 region has the DNA TGTGCCAGCAGCACCGACAGGGGAAACTATGGCTACACCTTC. Filled out from reference TRBV13 and TRBJ1-2, the complete variable domain reads AAGVIQSPRHLIKEKRETATLKCYPIPRHDTVYWYQQGPGQDPQFLISFYEKMQSDKGSIPDRFSAQQFSDYHSELNMSSLELGDSALYFCASSTDRGNYGYTFGSGTRLTVV.